This T cell receptor beta chain comes out of a study of shared clonotypes between healthy human individuals. Study context: Donors, aged 18 to 49, were a couple of women and three men. Whole-study findings and limits: The donor pool, a small one, limited the genetic and exposure-history diversity represented. Of the naive CD4 clonotypes, approximately 5% were shared across several donors.

The length of the CDR3 is 17 residues. The V and J ends lost 6 bases and 9 bases, in that order; junction bases with no gene match: 14. Germline CDR1 MNHEY, CDR2 SMNVEV (reference sequence). Clones were sequenced by immunoSEQ multiplex PCR, and TCRdb holds only the in-frame ones, with some missing. The sample contains about 2,500,000 clones, 85% to 95% of which appear only once. Notes on this clone: Antigen: not known.

The receptor was derived from a young man in good health. The genes are TRBV27 and TRBJ1-6; 10 bases are shared with TRBD1. The sample was naive CD4+ T cells sorted from blood. Subset of the sample: CD45RA+ positively selected. The CDR3 DNA reads as TGTGCCAGCAGCCGTCCCGGGACAGGGGTTGGGCGTTCACCCCTCCACTTT. Protein product: CASSRPGTGVGRSPLHF.